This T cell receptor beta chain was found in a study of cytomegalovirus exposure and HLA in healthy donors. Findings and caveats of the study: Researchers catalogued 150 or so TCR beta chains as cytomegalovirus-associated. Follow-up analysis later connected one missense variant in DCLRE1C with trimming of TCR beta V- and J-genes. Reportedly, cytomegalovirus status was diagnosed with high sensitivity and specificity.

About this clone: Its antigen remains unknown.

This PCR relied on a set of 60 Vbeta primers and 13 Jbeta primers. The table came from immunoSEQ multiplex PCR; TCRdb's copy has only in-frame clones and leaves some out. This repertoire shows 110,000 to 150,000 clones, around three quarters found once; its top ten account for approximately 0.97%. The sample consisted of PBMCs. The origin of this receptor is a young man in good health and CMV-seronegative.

The CDR3 sequence: CASSLTWGGWDNEQFF. The CDR3, as DNA: TGTGCCAGCAGTTTAACGTGGGGGGGCTGGGACAATGAGCAGTTCTTC. The genes are TRBV27 and TRBJ2-1, with D perhaps matching TRBD2 (7 bases). Germline lookup yields CDR1 MNHEY and CDR2 SMNVEV (reference sequence). This CDR3 comprises 16 residues. V shed 2 bases and J shed 5 bases, with 16 bases lying between them.